This T cell receptor (beta chain) was sequenced for a study of cytomegalovirus exposure and HLA in healthy donors. In the study overall: Researchers previously reported finding fewer than 120 million unique TCR beta sequences from around 200 million T cells. Study-wide findings and caveats: It was reported that the classifier diagnosed cytomegalovirus status with high specificity and sensitivity in both the original and validation cohorts. HLA alleles were associated with 17,000 or so TCR beta sequences in a later analysis at 0.05 false discovery rate. Earlier analysis looked at TCR beta V segments, and most were productive about 90% or about 30% of the time.

With 60 Vbeta and 13 Jbeta primers, the PCR was carried out. Libraries were prepared by immunoSEQ multiplex PCR; TCRdb keeps only in-frame clonotypes and omits some of them. The sample lists around 160,000 clones; 77% were seen once. A remark on this clone: Its antigen is not known.

The V gene's germline CDR1 is MNHEY and CDR2 SVGAGI. The CDR3 extends over 14 amino acids. J gave up 4 bases and V 6 bases, and 7 bases lay outside the gene matches. This TCR derives from a woman aged 40 to 55 in good health and CMV-seropositive. Input material: PBMCs. V and J are TRBV6-5 and TRBJ1-2, with 8 bases matching TRBD1. This chain's CDR3 is CASRETGTGYGYTF. CDR3 bases: TGTGCCAGCAGGGAGACAGGGACAGGCTATGGCTACACCTTC.